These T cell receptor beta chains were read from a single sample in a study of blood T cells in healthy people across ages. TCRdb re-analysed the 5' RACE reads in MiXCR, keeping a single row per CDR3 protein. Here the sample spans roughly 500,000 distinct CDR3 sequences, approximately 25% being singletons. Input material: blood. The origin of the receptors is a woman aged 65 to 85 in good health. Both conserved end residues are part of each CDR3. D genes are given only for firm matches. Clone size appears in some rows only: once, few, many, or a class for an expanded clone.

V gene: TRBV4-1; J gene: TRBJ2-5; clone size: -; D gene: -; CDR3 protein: CASRRDPTQETQYF; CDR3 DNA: TGCGCCAGCCGACGGGACCCCACACAAGAGACCCAGTACTTC
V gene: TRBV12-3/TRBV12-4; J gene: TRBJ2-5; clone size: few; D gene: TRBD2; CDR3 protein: CASSFRPGGQRKRQETQYF; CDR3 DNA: TGTGCCAGCAGTTTTCGCCCGGGGGGTCAACGAAAACGGCAAGAGACCCAGTACTTC
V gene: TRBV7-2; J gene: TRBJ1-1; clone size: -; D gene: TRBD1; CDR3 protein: CASSPRDRGGEAFF; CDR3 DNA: TGTGCCAGCAGCCCCCGGGACAGAGGAGGAGAAGCTTTCTTT
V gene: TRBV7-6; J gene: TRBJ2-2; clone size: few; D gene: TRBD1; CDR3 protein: CASRADRANTGELFF; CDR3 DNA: TGTGCCAGCCGGGCCGACAGGGCGAACACCGGGGAGCTGTTTTTT
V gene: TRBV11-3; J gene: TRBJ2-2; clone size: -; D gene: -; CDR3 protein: CASSAFFSDTGELFF; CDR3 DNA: TGTGCCAGCAGCGCCTTCTTTTCGGACACCGGGGAGCTGTTTTTT
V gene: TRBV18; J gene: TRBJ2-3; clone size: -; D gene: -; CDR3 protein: CASSPFQQFRTDTQYF; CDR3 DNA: TGTGCCAGCTCACCCTTCCAACAGTTCCGCACAGATACGCAGTATTTT
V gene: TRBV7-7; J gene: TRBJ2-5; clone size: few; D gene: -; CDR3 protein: CASSLGIGSGGETQYF; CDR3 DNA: TGTGCTAGCAGCTTAGGAATAGGGAGCGGCGGAGAGACCCAGTACTTC
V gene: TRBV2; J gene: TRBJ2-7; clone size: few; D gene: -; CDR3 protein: CASRRSGLSYEQYF; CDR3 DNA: TGTGCCAGCAGGCGTAGCGGTCTCTCCTACGAGCAGTACTTC
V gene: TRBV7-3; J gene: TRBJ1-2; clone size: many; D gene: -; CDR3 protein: CASSPDYDSYTF; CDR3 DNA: TGTGCCAGCAGCCCCGACTACGACAGCTACACCTTC
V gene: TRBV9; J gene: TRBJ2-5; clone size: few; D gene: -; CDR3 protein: CASSVGGGQETQYF; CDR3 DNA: TGTGCCAGCAGCGTAGGGGGTGGCCAAGAGACCCAGTACTTC
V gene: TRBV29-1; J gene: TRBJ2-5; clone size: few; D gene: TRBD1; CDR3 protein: CSSHSGTGQETQYF; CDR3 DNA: TGCAGCTCCCACTCCGGGACAGGCCAGGAGACCCAGTACTTC
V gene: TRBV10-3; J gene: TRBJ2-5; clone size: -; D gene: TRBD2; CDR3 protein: CAISERASGGARETQYF; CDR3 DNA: TGTGCCATCAGTGAGCGTGCTAGCGGGGGGGCCCGGGAGACCCAGTACTTC
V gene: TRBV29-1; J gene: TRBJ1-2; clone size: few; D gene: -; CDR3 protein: CSVQNLGTANYGYTF; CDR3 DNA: TGCAGCGTCCAAAACCTCGGGACGGCGAACTATGGCTACACCTTC
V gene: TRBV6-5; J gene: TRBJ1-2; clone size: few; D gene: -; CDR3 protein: CASSYGPQASYGYTF; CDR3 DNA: TGTGCCAGCAGTTATGGTCCGCAGGCGTCCTATGGCTACACCTTC
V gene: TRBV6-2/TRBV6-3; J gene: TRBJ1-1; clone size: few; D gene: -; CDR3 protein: CASSYSLDRMNTEAFF; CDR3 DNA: TGTGCCAGCAGTTATTCCCTTGACAGGATGAACACTGAAGCTTTCTTT
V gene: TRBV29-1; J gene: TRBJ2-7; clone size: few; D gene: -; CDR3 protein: CSVKDRGREGEQYF; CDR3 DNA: TGCAGCGTCAAGGACAGGGGCCGGGAGGGAGAGCAGTACTTC
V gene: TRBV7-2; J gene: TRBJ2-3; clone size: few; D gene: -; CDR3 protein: CASSTTGANTDTQYF; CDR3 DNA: TGTGCCAGCAGCACGACAGGTGCAAACACAGATACGCAGTATTTT
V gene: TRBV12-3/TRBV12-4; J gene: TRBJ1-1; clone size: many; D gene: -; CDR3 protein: CASSLGQGTEAFF; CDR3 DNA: TGCGCCAGCAGCTTGGGTCAGGGCACTGAAGCTTTCTTT
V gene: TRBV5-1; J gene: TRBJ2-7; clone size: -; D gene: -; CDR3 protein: CASSVDGRYEQYF; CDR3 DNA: TGCGCCAGCAGCGTGGACGGACGGTACGAGCAGTACTTC
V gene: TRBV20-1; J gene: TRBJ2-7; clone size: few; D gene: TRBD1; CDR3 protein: CSASGGTGVYEQYF; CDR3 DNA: TGCAGTGCTAGCGGGGGGACAGGGGTCTACGAGCAGTACTTC
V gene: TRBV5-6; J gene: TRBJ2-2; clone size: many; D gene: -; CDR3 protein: CASSFTVQATGELFF; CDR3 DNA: TGTGCCAGCAGCTTTACCGTTCAGGCCACCGGGGAGCTGTTTTTT
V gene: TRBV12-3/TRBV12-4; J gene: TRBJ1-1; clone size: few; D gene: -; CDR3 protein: CASSPTGNTEAFF; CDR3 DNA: TGTGCCAGCAGCCCTACAGGGAACACTGAAGCTTTCTTT
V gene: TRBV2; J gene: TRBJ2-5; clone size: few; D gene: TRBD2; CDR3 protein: CASSVNPRTSTGFQDGTQYF; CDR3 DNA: TGTGCCAGCAGTGTAAACCCCCGGACTAGCACCGGATTTCAAGATGGGACCCAGTACTTC
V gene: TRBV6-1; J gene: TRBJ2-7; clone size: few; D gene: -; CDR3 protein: CASSRGGGWDRSSYEQYF; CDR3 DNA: TGTGCCAGCAGTCGAGGGGGGGGCTGGGACCGGAGCTCCTACGAGCAGTACTTC
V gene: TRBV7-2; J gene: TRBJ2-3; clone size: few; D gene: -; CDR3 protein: CASRLTDTQYF; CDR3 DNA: TGTGCCAGCAGGCTCACAGATACGCAGTATTTT
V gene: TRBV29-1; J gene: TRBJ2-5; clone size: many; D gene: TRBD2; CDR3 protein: CSARTSGAETQYF; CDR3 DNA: TGCAGCGCTCGGACTAGCGGGGCGGAGACCCAGTACTTC
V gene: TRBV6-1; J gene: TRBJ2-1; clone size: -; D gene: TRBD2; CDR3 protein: CASSEALPSGAGYNEQFF; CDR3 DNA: TGTGCCAGCAGTGAAGCGCTGCCTAGCGGGGCGGGCTACAATGAGCAGTTCTTC
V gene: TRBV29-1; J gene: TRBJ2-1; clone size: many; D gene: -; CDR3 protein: CSVEDRGKPEQFF; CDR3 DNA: TGCAGCGTTGAAGATCGAGGCAAACCTGAGCAGTTCTTC
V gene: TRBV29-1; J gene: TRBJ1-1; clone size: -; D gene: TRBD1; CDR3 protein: CSARGQENTEAFF; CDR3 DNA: TGCAGCGCGAGGGGACAGGAGAACACTGAAGCTTTCTTT
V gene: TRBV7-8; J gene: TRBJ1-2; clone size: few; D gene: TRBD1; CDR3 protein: CASSRTGGNYGYTF; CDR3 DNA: TGTGCCAGCAGCCGAACAGGGGGTAACTATGGCTACACCTTC
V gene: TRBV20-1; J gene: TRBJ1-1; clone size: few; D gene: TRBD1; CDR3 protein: CSATYRGTQSTEAFF; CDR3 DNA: TGCAGTGCAACCTACAGGGGGACCCAATCCACTGAAGCCTTCTTT
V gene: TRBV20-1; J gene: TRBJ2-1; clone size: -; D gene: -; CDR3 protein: CSASLPGGIYEQFF; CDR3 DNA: TGCAGTGCTTCGCTCCCGGGGGGCATATATGAGCAGTTCTTC
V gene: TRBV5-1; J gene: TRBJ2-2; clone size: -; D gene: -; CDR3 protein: CASSLVSGGLTGELFF; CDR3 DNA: TGCGCCAGCAGCTTGGTGTCTGGGGGGCTCACCGGGGAGCTGTTTTTT
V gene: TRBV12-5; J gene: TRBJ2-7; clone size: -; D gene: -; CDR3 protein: CASGLQGGGEQYF; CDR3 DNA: TGTGCTAGTGGTTTGCAGGGTGGCGGCGAGCAGTACTTC
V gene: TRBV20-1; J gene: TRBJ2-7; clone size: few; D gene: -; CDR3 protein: CSARAADRSGGEQYF; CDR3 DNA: TGCAGTGCTAGAGCCGCGGACAGGTCTGGAGGGGAGCAGTACTTC
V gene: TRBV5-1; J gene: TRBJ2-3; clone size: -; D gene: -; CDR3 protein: CASSFGTASTDTQYF; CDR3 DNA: TGCGCCAGCAGCTTCGGGACGGCAAGCACAGATACGCAGTATTTT
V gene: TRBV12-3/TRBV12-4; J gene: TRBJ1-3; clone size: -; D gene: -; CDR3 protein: CASSLVDKATIYF; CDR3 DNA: TGTGCCAGCAGTTTAGTCGATAAGGCCACCATATATTTT
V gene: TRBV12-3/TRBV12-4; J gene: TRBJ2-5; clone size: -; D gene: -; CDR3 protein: CASSLLSRWETQYF; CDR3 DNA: TGTGCCAGCAGTCTACTATCTCGTTGGGAGACCCAGTACTTC
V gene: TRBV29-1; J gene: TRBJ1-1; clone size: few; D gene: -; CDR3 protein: CSVEGLDTEAFF; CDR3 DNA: TGCAGCGTTGAGGGCTTGGACACTGAAGCTTTCTTT
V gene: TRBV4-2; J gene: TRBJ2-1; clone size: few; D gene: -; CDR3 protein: CSSSQVAASSYNEQFF; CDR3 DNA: TGTTCCAGCAGTCAAGTAGCCGCTAGCTCCTACAATGAGCAGTTCTTC
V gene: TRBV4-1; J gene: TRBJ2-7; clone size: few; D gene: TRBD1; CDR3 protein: CASSAGDSFYYEQYF; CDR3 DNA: TGCGCCAGCAGCGCCGGGGACAGCTTTTACTACGAGCAGTACTTC
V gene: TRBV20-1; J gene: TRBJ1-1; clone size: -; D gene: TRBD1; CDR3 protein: CSARDYRGTLMNTEAFF; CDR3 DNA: TGCAGTGCTAGAGATTACAGGGGGACTCTAATGAACACTGAAGCTTTCTTT
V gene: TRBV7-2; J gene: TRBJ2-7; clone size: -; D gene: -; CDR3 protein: CASSRALGMYEQYF; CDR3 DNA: TGTGCCAGCAGCCGGGCCCTCGGTATGTACGAGCAGTACTTC
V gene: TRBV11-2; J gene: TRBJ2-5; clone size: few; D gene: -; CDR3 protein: CASSLTVGGTQYF; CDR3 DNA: TGTGCCAGCAGCTTGACAGTTGGGGGGACCCAGTACTTC
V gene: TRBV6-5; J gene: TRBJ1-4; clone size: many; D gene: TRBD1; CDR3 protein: CASSYSRDRRLFF; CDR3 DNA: TGTGCCAGCAGTTACTCAAGGGACAGAAGACTGTTTTTT
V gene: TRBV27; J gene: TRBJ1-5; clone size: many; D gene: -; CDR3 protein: CASKGWGDGNQPQHF; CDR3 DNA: TGTGCCAGCAAAGGGTGGGGCGATGGCAATCAGCCCCAGCATTTT
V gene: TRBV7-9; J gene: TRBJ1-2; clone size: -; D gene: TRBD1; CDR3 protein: CASAGTGSAANYGYTF; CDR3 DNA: TGTGCCAGCGCCGGGACAGGATCAGCAGCTAACTATGGCTACACCTTC
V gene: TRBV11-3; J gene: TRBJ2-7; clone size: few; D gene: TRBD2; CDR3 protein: CASSEKLAGAFEQYF; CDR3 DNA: TGTGCCAGCAGCGAGAAACTAGCGGGGGCCTTCGAGCAGTACTTC